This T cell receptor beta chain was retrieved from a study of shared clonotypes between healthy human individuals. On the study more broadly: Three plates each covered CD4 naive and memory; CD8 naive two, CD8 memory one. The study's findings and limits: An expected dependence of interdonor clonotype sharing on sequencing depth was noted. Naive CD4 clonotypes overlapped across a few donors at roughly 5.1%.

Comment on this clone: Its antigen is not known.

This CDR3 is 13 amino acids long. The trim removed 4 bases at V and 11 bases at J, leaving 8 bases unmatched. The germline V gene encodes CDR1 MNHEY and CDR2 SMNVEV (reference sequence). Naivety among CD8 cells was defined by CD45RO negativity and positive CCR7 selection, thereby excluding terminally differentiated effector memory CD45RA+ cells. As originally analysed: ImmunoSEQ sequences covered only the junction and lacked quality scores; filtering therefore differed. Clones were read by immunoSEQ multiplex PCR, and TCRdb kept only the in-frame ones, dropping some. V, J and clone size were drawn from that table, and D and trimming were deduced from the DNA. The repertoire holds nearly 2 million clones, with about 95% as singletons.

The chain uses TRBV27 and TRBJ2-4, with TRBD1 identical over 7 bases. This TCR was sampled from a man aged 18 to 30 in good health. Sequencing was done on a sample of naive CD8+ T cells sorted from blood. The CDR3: CASSSSRQGFQYF. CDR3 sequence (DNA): TGTGCCAGCAGTTCCTCAAGACAGGGATTTCAGTACTTC.